Reported below is one T cell receptor (beta chain). The germline V gene encodes CDR1 SGHKS and CDR2 YYEKEE (reference sequence). This CDR3 region has 17 residues. V was clipped by 4 bases and J by 0 bases, with 17 bases between them. The sample is drawn from a study of PD-L1 blockade in urothelial cancer. Study-wide context: It was in about 2014 that patients started atezolizumab at 1,200 mg intravenously every 3 weeks. T cells numbered a median of approximately 150,000 in the blood samples. In the patient group, most of the roughly 30 were males with bladder-origin urothelial cancer.

Assay: immunoSEQ multiplex PCR; the TCRdb copy retains only in-frame clones and omits some. The sample lists about 50,000 clones, around 80% seen once, with more than 3% in the top ten. Time point noted: pretreatment peripheral blood. Anywhere from 1 to 8 samples came from each patient, spanning pretreatment and on-treatment. This receptor was identified in a man between 70 and 80 years old with urothelial cancer. The sample in question was PBMCs, obtained around atezolizumab (anti-PD-L1) treatment. The chain uses TRBV5-5 and TRBJ2-1; D gene ambiguous. The CDR3 region is CASSPELVESSYNEQFF. In nucleotides, the CDR3 is TGTGCCAGCAGCCCTGAATTGGTAGAGAGCTCCTACAATGAGCAGTTCTTC.